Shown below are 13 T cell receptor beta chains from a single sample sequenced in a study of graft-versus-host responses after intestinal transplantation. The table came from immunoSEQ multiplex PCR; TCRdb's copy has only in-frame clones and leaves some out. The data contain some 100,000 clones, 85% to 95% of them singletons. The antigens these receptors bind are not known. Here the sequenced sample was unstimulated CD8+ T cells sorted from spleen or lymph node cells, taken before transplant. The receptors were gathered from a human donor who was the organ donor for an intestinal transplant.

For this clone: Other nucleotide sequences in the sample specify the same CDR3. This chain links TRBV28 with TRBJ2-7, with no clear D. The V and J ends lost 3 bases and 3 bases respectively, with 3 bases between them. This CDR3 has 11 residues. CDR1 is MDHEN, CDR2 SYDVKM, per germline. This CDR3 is CASSFIYEQYF. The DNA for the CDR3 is TGTGCCAGCAGTTTTATCTACGAGCAGTACTTC.

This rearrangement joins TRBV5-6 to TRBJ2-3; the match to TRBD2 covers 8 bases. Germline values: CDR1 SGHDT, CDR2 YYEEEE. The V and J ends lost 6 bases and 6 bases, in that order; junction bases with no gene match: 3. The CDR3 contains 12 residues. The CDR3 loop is CASTSGGDTQYF. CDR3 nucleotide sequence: TGTGCCAGCACCTCGGGGGGGGATACGCAGTATTTT.

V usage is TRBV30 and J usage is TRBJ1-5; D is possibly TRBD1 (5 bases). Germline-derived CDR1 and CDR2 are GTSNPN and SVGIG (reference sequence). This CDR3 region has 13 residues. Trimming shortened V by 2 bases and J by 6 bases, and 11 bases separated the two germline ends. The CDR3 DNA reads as TGTGCCTGGAGTAATTTTGGGGCTCAGCCCCAGCATTTT. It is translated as CAWSNFGAQPQHF.

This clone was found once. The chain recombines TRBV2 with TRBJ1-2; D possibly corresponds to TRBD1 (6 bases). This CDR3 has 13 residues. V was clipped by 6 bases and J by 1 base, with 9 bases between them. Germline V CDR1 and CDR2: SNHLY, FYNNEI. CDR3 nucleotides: TGTGCCAGCAGGGACAGATATAACTATGGCTACACCTTC. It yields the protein CASRDRYNYGYTF.

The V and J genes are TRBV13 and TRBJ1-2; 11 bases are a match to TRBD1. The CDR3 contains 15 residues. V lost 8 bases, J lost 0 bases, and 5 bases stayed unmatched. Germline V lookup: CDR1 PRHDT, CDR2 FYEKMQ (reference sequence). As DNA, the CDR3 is TGTGCCAGCTCGGGACAGGGGGTGGCTAACTATGGCTACACCTTC. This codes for CASSGQGVANYGYTF.

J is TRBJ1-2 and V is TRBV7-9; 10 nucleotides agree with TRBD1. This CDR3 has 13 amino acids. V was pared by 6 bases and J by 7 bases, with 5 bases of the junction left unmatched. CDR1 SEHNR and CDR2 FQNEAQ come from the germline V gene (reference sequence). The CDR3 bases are TGTGCCAGCAGGCAGGACAGGGGGAGTGGCTACACCTTC. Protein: CASRQDRGSGYTF.

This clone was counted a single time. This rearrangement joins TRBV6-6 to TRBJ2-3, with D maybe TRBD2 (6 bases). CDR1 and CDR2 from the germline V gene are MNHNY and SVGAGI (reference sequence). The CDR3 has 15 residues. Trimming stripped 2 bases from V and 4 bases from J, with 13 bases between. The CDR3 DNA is TGTGCCAGCAGTTACCCGGGACTCCCGCCAGATACGCAGTATTTT. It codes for CASSYPGLPPDTQYF.

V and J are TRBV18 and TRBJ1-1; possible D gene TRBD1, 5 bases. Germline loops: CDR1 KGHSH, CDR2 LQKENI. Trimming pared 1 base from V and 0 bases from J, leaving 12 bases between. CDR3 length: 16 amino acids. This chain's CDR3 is CASSPLHGTLNTEAFF. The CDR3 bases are TGTGCCAGCTCACCACTCCACGGGACTCTGAACACTGAAGCTTTCTTT.

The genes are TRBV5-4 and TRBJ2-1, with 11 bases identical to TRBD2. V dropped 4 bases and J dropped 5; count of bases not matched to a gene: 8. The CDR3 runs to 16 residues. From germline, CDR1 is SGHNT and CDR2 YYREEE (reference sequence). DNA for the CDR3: TGTGCCAGCAGCCCCGAGACTAGCGGGACCGACAATGAGCAGTTCTTC. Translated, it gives CASSPETSGTDNEQFF.

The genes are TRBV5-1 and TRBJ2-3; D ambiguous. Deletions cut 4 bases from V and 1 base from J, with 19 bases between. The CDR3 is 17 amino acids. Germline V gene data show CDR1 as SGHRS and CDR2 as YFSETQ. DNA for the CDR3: TGCGCCAGCAGCCCGCCCCCTAGAATTGTGGGCACAGATACGCAGTATTTT. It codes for CASSPPPRIVGTDTQYF.

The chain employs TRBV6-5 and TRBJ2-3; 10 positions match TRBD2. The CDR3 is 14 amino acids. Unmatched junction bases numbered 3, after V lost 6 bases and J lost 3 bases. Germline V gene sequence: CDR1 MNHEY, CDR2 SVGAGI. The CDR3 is CASSLGLATDTQYF. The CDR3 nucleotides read TGTGCCAGCAGCTTGGGACTAGCGACAGATACGCAGTATTTT.

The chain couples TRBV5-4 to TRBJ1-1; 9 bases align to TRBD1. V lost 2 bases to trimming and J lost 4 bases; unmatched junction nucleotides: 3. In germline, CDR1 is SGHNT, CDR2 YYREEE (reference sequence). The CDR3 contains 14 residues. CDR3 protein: CASSFTGGGTEAFF. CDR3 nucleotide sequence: TGTGCCAGCAGCTTTACAGGGGGCGGCACTGAAGCTTTCTTT.

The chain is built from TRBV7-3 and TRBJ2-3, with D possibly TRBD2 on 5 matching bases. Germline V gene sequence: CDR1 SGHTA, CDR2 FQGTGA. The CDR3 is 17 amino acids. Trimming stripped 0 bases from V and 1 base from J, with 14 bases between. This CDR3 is CASSLTFGAEGTDTQYF. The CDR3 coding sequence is TGTGCCAGCAGCTTAACGTTCGGAGCGGAGGGCACAGATACGCAGTATTTT. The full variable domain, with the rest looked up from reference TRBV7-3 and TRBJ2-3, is GAGVSQTPSNKVTEKGKYVELRCDPISGHTALYWYRQSLGQGPEFLIYFQGTGAADDSGLPNDRFFAVRPEGSVSTLKIQRTERGDSAVYLCASSLTFGAEGTDTQYFGPGTRLTVL.